This entry lists 31 T cell receptor beta chains sequenced from one sample in a study of shared clonotypes between healthy human individuals. The method was immunoSEQ multiplex PCR; TCRdb's version includes in-frame clones alone and lacks a portion of them. The sample has approximately 2,200,000 clones; about 93% are singletons. It was CD45RO-negative cells, positively selected for CCR7, that made up naive CD8 cells, with terminally differentiated effector memory CD45RA+ cells excluded. What was sequenced was naive CD8+ T cells from PBMCs. These receptors originate from a man aged 18 to 35 in good health. Some clones in this sample may be carry-over from other donors' samples.

The gene calls are TRBV5-1 and TRBJ2-1; 10 nucleotides line up with TRBD1. Germline V CDR1 and CDR2: SGHRS, YFSETQ. The CDR3 extends over 17 amino acids. The trim removed 2 bases at V and 5 bases at J, leaving 10 bases unmatched. CDR3 nucleotides: TGCGCCAGCAGCTTTTTGACCGGGACAGGGGCTAACAATGAGCAGTTCTTC. Translating gives CASSFLTGTGANNEQFF.

This clone was detected only once. V and J are TRBV9 and TRBJ1-1; D perhaps matches TRBD1 (6 bases). In germline, CDR1 is SGDLS, CDR2 YYNGEE. The V gene lost 0 bases and the J gene lost 1 base, with 10 bases spanning the gap. This CDR3 contains 15 residues. The CDR3 sequence is CASSVADRKNTEAFF. CDR3 nucleotide sequence: TGTGCCAGCAGCGTAGCTGACAGGAAGAACACTGAAGCTTTCTTT.

In its sample, this clone was seen a few times. The V gene is TRBV10-3, the J gene TRBJ1-1; 7 bases are a match to TRBD1. The V gene's germline CDR1 is ENHRY and CDR2 SYGVKD. J was trimmed by 0 bases and V by 7 bases; bases with no gene match: 8. This CDR3 is 15 amino acids long. The DNA of the CDR3 is TGTGCCATCAACGGGGACAGCTATATGAACACTGAAGCTTTCTTT. It specifies CAINGDSYMNTEAFF.

This clone was recorded a few times. The chain has TRBV19 and TRBJ1-1; TRBD1 is a possible D gene (6 bases). CDR1 is LNHDA and CDR2 is SQIVND in the germline V gene (reference sequence). V was shortened by 0 bases and J by 5 bases, with 10 bases between the two germline ends. The CDR3 spans 14 residues. CDR3 DNA sequence: TGTGCCAGTAGTATAGAATCTACAGGGACTGAAGCTTTCTTT. It encodes CASSIESTGTEAFF. Filled out from reference TRBV19 and TRBJ1-1, the complete variable domain reads DGGITQSPKYLFRKEGQNVTLSCEQNLNHDAMYWYRQDPGQGLRLIYYSQIVNDFQKGDIAEGYSVSREKKESFPLTVTSAQKNPTAFYLCASSIESTGTEAFFGQGTRLTVV.

The J gene is TRBJ2-2, the V gene TRBV10-3, with 13 bases fitting TRBD2. V shed 5 bases and J 4 bases; nucleotides not matched to a gene: 13. Per germline, CDR1 ENHRY and CDR2 SYGVKD. There are 19 residues in the CDR3. The CDR3 nucleotides are TGTGCCATCAGTCTGACTAGCGGGAGGCCCGAACGTGGCACCGGGGAGCTGTTTTTT. This codes for CAISLTSGRPERGTGELFF.

V is TRBV5-1 and J is TRBJ1-4; TRBD1 is a possible D gene (6 bases). Between the trimmed V and J ends, which lost 3 bases and 6 bases, there was a span of 18 bases. Germline values: CDR1 SGHRS, CDR2 YFSETQ. The CDR3 covers 16 residues. The CDR3 DNA reads TGCGCCAGCAGCTCCAATCGACAGGATTTGGATGAAAAACTGTTTTTT. It is translated as CASSSNRQDLDEKLFF.

The chain joins TRBV9 to TRBJ2-4, with no clear D. CDR3 length: 13 residues. With 2 bases removed from V and 7 bases from J, the gap between germline ends came to 10 bases. The germline CDR1 and CDR2 sequences are SGDLS and YYNGEE. In DNA, the CDR3 is TGTGCCAGCAGCGTTGAAGGGCAGAACATTCAGTACTTC. Its translation: CASSVEGQNIQYF.

This chain uses TRBV9 with TRBJ2-2, with a possible D match to TRBD1 (6 bases). Germline CDR1 reads SGDLS; CDR2 reads YYNGEE. V was pared by 3 bases and J by 1 base, with 13 bases between. This CDR3 comprises 16 residues. CDR3 residues: CASSEYWTVNTGELFF. The CDR3, as DNA: TGTGCCAGCAGCGAGTACTGGACAGTGAACACCGGGGAGCTGTTTTTT. The whole variable domain, remainder taken from reference TRBV9 and TRBJ2-2, is DSGVTQTPKHLITATGQRVTLRCSPRSGDLSVYWYQQSLDQGLQFLIQYYNGEERAKGNILERFSAQQFPDLHSELNLSSLELGDSALYFCASSEYWTVNTGELFFGEGSRLTVL.

Worth noting for this clone: The same CDR3 arises from other DNA sequences in this sample as well. The rearrangement uses TRBV7-3 and TRBJ2-7; D ambiguous. Trimming removed 0 bases at V and 2 bases at J, with 8 bases between. This CDR3 is 14 amino acids long. From germline, CDR1 is SGHTA and CDR2 FQGTGA. For the CDR3, the DNA is TGTGCCAGCAGCTTAACGGGAAGGGCCTACGAGCAGTACTTC. As protein: CASSLTGRAYEQYF.

V and J are TRBV10-3 and TRBJ2-7, with TRBD2 matching over 10 bases. Germline V gene sequence: CDR1 ENHRY, CDR2 SYGVKD. The CDR3 is 18 amino acids. Trimming cost V 6 bases and J 3 bases; bases outside gene matches: 17. For the CDR3, the DNA is TGTGCCATCAGCGAAAGTTCGGAGCGGGAGGGACCGGTCTACGAGCAGTACTTC. Protein product: CAISESSEREGPVYEQYF.

The V and J genes are TRBV4-3 and TRBJ2-5; tentatively, D is TRBD1 or TRBD2 (7 bases each). CDR1 and CDR2 from the germline V gene are LGHNA and YSLEER. Trimming stripped 4 bases from V and 5 bases from J, with 26 bases between. The CDR3 is 18 residues long. The CDR3 DNA sequence: TGCGCCAGCAGCCCCTCGGGGAGGGGGCCTGGAGGAGGGGAGACCCAGTACTTC. Its protein is CASSPSGRGPGGGETQYF.

This clone was found a few times. The chain carries TRBV6-1 and TRBJ1-1, with 7 positions matching TRBD1. The CDR3 consists of 14 residues. Per the germline V gene, CDR1 is MNHNS and CDR2 is SASEGT. Trimming took 4 bases from V and 1 from J; bases not matched to a gene: 3. CDR3 residues: CASSAGQRNTEAFF. The CDR3, as DNA: TGTGCCAGCAGTGCGGGACAGCGGAACACTGAAGCTTTCTTT.

The V gene is TRBV7-9, the J gene TRBJ2-1; 10 bases map to TRBD2. The CDR3 has 16 amino acids. The germline CDR1 and CDR2 sequences are SEHNR and FQNEAQ (reference sequence). Losses at the gene ends were 2 bases for V and 5 bases for J; bases not matched to a gene: 6. The CDR3 coding sequence is TGTGCCAGCAGCTTATCAGCGGGAGGGCCGGACAATGAGCAGTTCTTC. Translation: CASSLSAGGPDNEQFF.

The gene calls are TRBV5-1 and TRBJ2-2; 7 nucleotides line up with TRBD1. The germline V gene has CDR1 SGHRS and CDR2 YFSETQ. This CDR3 contains 15 residues. After removal of 3 bases from V and 1 base from J, the junction contained 3 bases not matched to a gene. Here the CDR3 reads CASSSDRLNTGELFF. The CDR3 nucleotides are TGCGCCAGCAGCTCGGACAGGCTGAACACCGGGGAGCTGTTTTTT.

The rearrangement links TRBV18 to TRBJ1-1; possibly TRBD1 for D (6 bases). The CDR3 runs 17 residues. Trimming pared 2 bases from V and 0 bases from J, leaving 16 bases between. Germline V CDR1 and CDR2: KGHSH, LQKENI. CDR3 DNA: TGTGCCAGCTCACCATCACGGGGGGCTCTAATGAACACTGAAGCTTTCTTT. This translates into CASSPSRGALMNTEAFF. Filled out from reference TRBV18 and TRBJ1-1, the complete variable domain reads NAGVMQNPRHLVRRRGQEARLRCSPMKGHSHVYWYRQLPEEGLKFMVYLQKENIIDESGMPKERFSAEFPKEGPSILRIQQVVRGDSAAYFCASSPSRGALMNTEAFFGQGTRLTVV.

This clone was seen a single time. V and J are TRBV19 and TRBJ1-1; 8 bases agree with TRBD1. Germline CDR1 reads LNHDA; CDR2 reads SQIVND (reference sequence). The CDR3 is 16 residues long. J gave up 1 base and V 3 bases, and 7 bases lay outside the gene matches. The CDR3 nucleotides are TGTGCCAGTAGTATTTGGGACAGGATGGGGAACACTGAAGCTTTCTTT. Translation gives CASSIWDRMGNTEAFF.

The chain is built from TRBV4-3 and TRBJ2-1; 12 bases agree with TRBD2. V dropped 6 bases and J dropped 4; count of bases not matched to a gene: 10. CDR1 is LGHNA, CDR2 YSLEER, per germline. The CDR3 is made up of 17 amino acids. CDR3 loop: CASSPTGTSGLYNEQFF. DNA for the CDR3: TGCGCCAGCAGTCCAACCGGGACTAGCGGGTTGTACAATGAGCAGTTCTTC.

Concerning this clone: Distinct nucleotide sequences in the sample also encode this CDR3. The rearrangement uses TRBV28 and TRBJ2-3; TRBD2 agrees at 7 bases. Germline-derived CDR1 and CDR2 are MDHEN and SYDVKM. The CDR3 has 14 amino acids. V shed 3 bases and J 2 bases; nucleotides not matched to a gene: 2. As DNA, the CDR3 is TGTGCCAGCAGTTTGGCGGGAGTCACAGATACGCAGTATTTT. Its translation: CASSLAGVTDTQYF.

J is TRBJ1-5 and V is TRBV27; D gene unclear. V gave up 5 bases and J gave up 9 bases, with 11 bases separating them. The CDR3 loop spans 12 amino acids. Germline CDR1 and CDR2: MNHEY and SMNVEV (reference sequence). The CDR3 region is CASSDWSGPQHF. DNA of the CDR3: TGTGCCAGCAGTGACTGGTCGGGGCCCCAGCATTTT.

In its sample, this clone was seen a few times. The chain is built from TRBV6-1 and TRBJ1-2, with D uncertain. This CDR3 has 12 residues. From germline, CDR1 is MNHNS and CDR2 SASEGT. Trimming took 4 bases from V and 4 from J, leaving 7 bases between them. The CDR3, as DNA: TGTGCCAGCAGTGGACCTATCTATGGCTACACCTTC. Its protein is CASSGPIYGYTF.

J is TRBJ2-1 and V is TRBV28; 8 bases line up with TRBD2. Germline CDR1 and CDR2: MDHEN and SYDVKM. Germline trimming cut 2 bases from V and 4 bases from J; bases unmatched to any gene: 4. The CDR3 runs to 15 residues. CDR3 DNA sequence: TGTGCCAGCAGTTTACGGGCTAGCGGGTACAATGAGCAGTTCTTC. It specifies CASSLRASGYNEQFF.

The gene calls are TRBV11-2 and TRBJ2-2, with 8 bases that match TRBD1. V shed 2 bases and J 6 bases; nucleotides not matched to a gene: 8. CDR1 and CDR2 (germline): SGHAT, FQNNGV. The CDR3 loop spans 16 amino acids. The CDR3 DNA reads TGTGCCAGCAGCTTATCTCCGCAGGGGGCATCCGGGGAGCTGTTTTTT. Protein sequence: CASSLSPQGASGELFF. Combining the CDR3 with reference TRBV11-2 and TRBJ2-2 gives the whole variable domain EAGVAQSPRYKIIEKRQSVAFWCNPISGHATLYWYQQILGQGPKLLIQFQNNGVVDDSQLPKDRFSAERLKGVDSTLKIQPAKLEDSAVYLCASSLSPQGASGELFFGEGSRLTVL.

The chain joins TRBV27 to TRBJ2-7, with 8 positions matching TRBD2. Germline V gene sequence: CDR1 MNHEY, CDR2 SMNVEV (reference sequence). The ends lost 0 bases at V and 4 bases at J; junction bases unmatched: 5. The CDR3 extends over 15 amino acids. DNA of the CDR3: TGTGCCAGCAGTTTATCGAGGACTAGCCGGTACGAGCAGTACTTC. Its translation: CASSLSRTSRYEQYF.

This chain connects TRBV6-6 to TRBJ1-5, with 9 bases that match TRBD1. The CDR3 consists of 16 residues. The ends lost 5 bases at V and 3 bases at J; junction bases unmatched: 8. Germline loops: CDR1 MNHNY, CDR2 SVGAGI (reference sequence). The CDR3 sequence is CASSPTGGEINQPQHF. The CDR3 DNA sequence: TGTGCCAGCAGTCCTACAGGGGGCGAGATCAATCAGCCCCAGCATTTT.

This chain links TRBV15 with TRBJ2-7; D unresolved. This CDR3 spans 11 amino acids. CDR1 and CDR2 (germline): LNHNV, YYDKDF (reference sequence). V was pared by 3 bases and J by 5 bases, with 5 bases between. The CDR3 sequence is CATSSGNEQYF. The CDR3 DNA reads as TGTGCCACCAGCAGTGGGAACGAGCAGTACTTC.

The chain has TRBV13 and TRBJ2-3; D may be TRBD1 or TRBD2 (5 bases each). This CDR3 has 15 amino acids. The germline gives CDR1 PRHDT, CDR2 FYEKMQ (reference sequence). V lost 5 bases and J lost 7, with 19 bases in between. The CDR3 protein is CASSRTRDPGYTQYF. The CDR3, as DNA: TGTGCCAGCAGCCGAACCCGGGACCCCGGGTATACGCAGTATTTT.

In regard to this clone: Other DNA sequences within the sample encode an identical CDR3. The V call is TRBV30, the J call TRBJ2-1; D gene ambiguous. Germline V gene sequence: CDR1 GTSNPN, CDR2 SVGIG (reference sequence). The germline V and J ends were trimmed by 0 bases and 4 bases, with 4 bases remaining between them. CDR3 length equals 12 residues. CDR3 DNA: TGTGCCTGGAGTGTACAGTACAATGAGCAGTTCTTC. It encodes CAWSVQYNEQFF.

The chain is built from TRBV5-4 and TRBJ2-1; D is possibly TRBD2 (6 bases). Trimming removed 0 bases from V and 6 bases from J, with 16 bases in between. The germline V gene encodes CDR1 SGHNT and CDR2 YYREEE (reference sequence). This CDR3 has 16 residues. The DNA for the CDR3 is TGTGCCAGCAGCTTGGGTTGGAGGGGACCAGCCAATGAGCAGTTCTTC. As protein: CASSLGWRGPANEQFF.

The count of this clone is one. The chain couples TRBV7-8 to TRBJ1-2, with 9 bases matching TRBD1. The trim removed 3 bases at V and 6 bases at J, leaving 5 bases unmatched. Germline V gene data show CDR1 as SGHVS and CDR2 as FQNEAQ. The CDR3 is 14 residues long. DNA for the CDR3: TGTGCCAGCAGCTTGTGGGGACAGGGCAATGGCTACACCTTC. Protein: CASSLWGQGNGYTF.

In its sample, this clone was seen a few times. This chain connects TRBV4-3 to TRBJ1-1, with D possibly matching TRBD1 (5 bases). The germline CDR1 and CDR2 sequences are LGHNA and YSLEER. The V end was cut by 4 bases, the J end by 1 base, with 16 bases between. The CDR3 length is 16 residues. The CDR3 bases are TGCGCCAGCAGCCTATGGGGACTAGGGGCGAACACTGAAGCTTTCTTT. It codes for CASSLWGLGANTEAFF.

The chain couples TRBV19 to TRBJ2-7, with D possibly being TRBD1 (6 bases). CDR1 and CDR2 from the germline V gene are LNHDA and SQIVND (reference sequence). This CDR3 spans 14 amino acids. V shed 4 bases and J shed 3 bases, with 13 bases lying between them. CDR3 residues: CASSTRTDIYEQYF. The CDR3 nucleotides are TGTGCCAGTAGTACTCGGACAGACATCTACGAGCAGTACTTC.